This TCR beta chain was retrieved from a study of T cells in Graves' hyperthyroidism and ophthalmopathy. It was RNA transcripts that yielded the amplified TCR beta CDR3 regions. First-round RT-PCR targeting the TCR CDR3 was performed with the HTBI primer set. Each CDR3 protein is one row after TCRdb ran MiXCR on the multiplex PCR reads. The sample records approximately 740,000 distinct CDR3 sequences, about 14% being singletons. Using 10 ml of fresh peripheral blood, PBMCs were prepared. Trimming pared 4 bases from V and 6 bases from J, leaving 11 bases between. The germline V gene has CDR1 WNHNN and CDR2 SYGVQD (reference sequence). This CDR3 has 13 amino acids. Only a few counts were recorded for this clonotype.

V and J are TRBV10-1 and TRBJ2-3; D is undetermined. The sequenced sample consisted of blood. The TCR comes from a woman under 30 with Graves' hyperthyroidism. As DNA, the CDR3 is TGCGCCAGCAGTGCGGACCTTCGGGATACGCAGTATTTT. This codes for CASSADLRDTQYF.